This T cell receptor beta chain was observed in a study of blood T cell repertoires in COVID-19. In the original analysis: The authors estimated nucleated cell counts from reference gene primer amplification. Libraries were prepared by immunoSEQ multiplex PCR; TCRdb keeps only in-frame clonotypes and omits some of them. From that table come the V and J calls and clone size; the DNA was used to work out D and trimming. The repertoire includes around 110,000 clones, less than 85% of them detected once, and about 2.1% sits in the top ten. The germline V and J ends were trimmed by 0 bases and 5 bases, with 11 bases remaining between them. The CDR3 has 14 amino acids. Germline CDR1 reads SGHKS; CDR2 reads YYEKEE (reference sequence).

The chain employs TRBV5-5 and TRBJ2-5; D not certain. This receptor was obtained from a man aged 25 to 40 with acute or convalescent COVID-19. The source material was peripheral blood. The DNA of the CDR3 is TGTGCCAGCAGCTTGGAGGTCTTACAGGAGACCCAGTACTTC. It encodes CASSLEVLQETQYF.